This T cell receptor (beta chain) emerged from a study of blood T cell repertoires in COVID-19. For the study at large: The United States, Italy and Spain provided the acute and convalescent COVID-19 samples. Sources were T cells, B-cell-depleted T cells, or PBMCs; the material itself was cDNA or gDNA.

The CDR3 is 13 amino acids. CDR1 and CDR2 (germline): SQVTM, ANQGSEA. Losses at the gene ends were 8 bases for V and 4 bases for J; bases not matched to a gene: 10. This clone appeared a single time. Per the study methods: Amplification with reference gene primers provided the estimates of nucleated cell counts. The method was immunoSEQ multiplex PCR; TCRdb's version includes in-frame clones alone and lacks a portion of them. D and trimming come from the DNA, and the V and J calls and clone size come from that table. The sample lists about 30,000 clones, about nine tenths occurring once. This sequence was found in a human donor with active COVID-19. The donor label of this sample is uncertain. Sequencing input: peripheral blood. V and J are TRBV29-1 and TRBJ2-7; TRBD2 matches at 8 bases. The CDR3 DNA reads TGCAGCTCCAGGGACGGGGGGGGTTACGAGCAGTACTTC. This encodes CSSRDGGGYEQYF.